This T cell receptor (beta chain) was captured by sequencing in a study of blood T cell repertoires in COVID-19. Study-wide context: Spain, Italy and the United States supplied samples that represented acute and convalescent COVID-19. Nucleic acid was either cDNA or gDNA, and it came from T cells, B-cell-depleted T cells, or PBMCs.

Study processing details: The authors estimated nucleated cell counts from reference gene primer amplification. Some clones are missing from TCRdb's copy, which holds only in-frame ones; the method was immunoSEQ multiplex PCR. That table furnishes V, J and clone size, whereas the DNA furnished D and trimming. The sample carries about 55,000 clones, roughly four fifths recorded once. Seattle cases were enrolled at active infection and followed longitudinally. J lost 7 bases, V lost 6 bases, and 8 bases had no gene match. Germline V gene data show CDR1 as MNHEY and CDR2 as SVGAGI. CDR3 size: 15 residues.

This TCR was sampled from a man at least 80 years old with COVID-19, enrolled during active disease. The chain carries TRBV6-5 and TRBJ2-1; TRBD2 matches at 11 bases. The sample taken for sequencing was peripheral blood. CDR3 in amino acids: CASRIAGGISNEQFF. CDR3 DNA: TGTGCCAGCAGGATAGCGGGGGGGATTTCGAATGAGCAGTTCTTC.